This T cell receptor (beta chain) was retrieved from a study of CD8+ T cells in alopecia areata. This clone has more than one count but fewer than ten. As yet, its antigen is unknown. The study's findings and limits: Sequencing of scalp tissue also captures the resident alphabeta T cells of normal skin. Tofacitinib significantly lowered scalp clonality and expanded CD8+ clones among the top 100. In patients, TCRs were shared less clearly than in mice, and HLA may possibly be involved. On tofacitinib, scalp and blood still held many of the expanded lesional clones.

The V gene lost 6 bases and the J gene lost 7 bases, with 9 bases spanning the gap. The CDR3 extends over 10 amino acids. Looked up from germline, CDR1 is SQVTM and CDR2 is ANQGSEA. Treatment noted: oral pan-JAK inhibitor, 5-10 mg twice daily. RNA, once extracted, was reverse transcribed into cDNA for use as the sequencing template. Using immunoSEQ multiplex PCR, the repertoire was profiled, and TCRdb retains in-frame clones only, with some absent. Among 150,000 to 200,000 clones listed, less than 75% were seen once. The chain is built from TRBV29-1 and TRBJ1-1; D is unclear. This clonotype was obtained from a human donor with alopecia areata. Sequenced material: CD4+ T cells sorted from blood, taken around week 55, from a patient treated with tofacitinib. The CDR3 DNA reads TGCAGCGTCCTGAGGTATGAAGCTTTCTTT. It specifies CSVLRYEAFF.